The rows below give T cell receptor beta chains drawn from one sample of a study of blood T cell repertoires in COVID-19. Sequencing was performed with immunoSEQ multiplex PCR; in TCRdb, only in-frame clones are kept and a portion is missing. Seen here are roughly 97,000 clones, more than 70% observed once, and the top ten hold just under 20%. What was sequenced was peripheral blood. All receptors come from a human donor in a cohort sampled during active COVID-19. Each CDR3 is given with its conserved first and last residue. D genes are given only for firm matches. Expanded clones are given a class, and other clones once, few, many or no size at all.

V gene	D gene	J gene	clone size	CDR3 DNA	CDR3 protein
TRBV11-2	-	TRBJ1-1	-	TGTGCCAGCAGCTTAGGGGCAGCCGGCACTGAAGCTTTCTTT	CASSLGAAGTEAFF
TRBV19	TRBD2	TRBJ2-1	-	TGTGCCAGTAGTATTGTAGGCGGGAGCTCCTACAATGAGCAGTTCTTC	CASSIVGGSSYNEQFF
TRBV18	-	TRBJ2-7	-	TGTGCCAGCTCACGGACGGTAGGGAGCGCGGATACCTACGAGCAGTACTTC	CASSRTVGSADTYEQYF
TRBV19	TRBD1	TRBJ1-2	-	TGTGCCACCCGGACCAAGACAGGGGGTAACTATGGCTACACCTTC	CATRTKTGGNYGYTF
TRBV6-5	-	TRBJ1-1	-	TGTGCCAGCAGATATGAGAGGGCCGGGACTGAAGCTTTCTTT	CASRYERAGTEAFF
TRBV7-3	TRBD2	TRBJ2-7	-	TGTGCCAGCAGCCTCACTAGCGGGAGGGCCCCCTACGAGCAGTACTTC	CASSLTSGRAPYEQYF
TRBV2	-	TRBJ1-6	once	TGTGCCAGCAGGGACGGCAGGGGAGCTTCACCCCTCCACTTT	CASRDGRGASPLHF
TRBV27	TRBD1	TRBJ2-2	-	TGTGCCAGCAGACGTGGGACAGATAACACCGGGGAGCTGTTTTTT	CASRRGTDNTGELFF
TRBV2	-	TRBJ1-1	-	TGTGCCAGCAGTGAATTGCCGAGCGGAGCTTTCTTT	CASSELPSGAFF
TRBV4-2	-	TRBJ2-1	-	TGTGCCAGCAGCCAAGACTTAGCGGGACAGGGTTGGAATGAGCAGTTCTTC	CASSQDLAGQGWNEQFF
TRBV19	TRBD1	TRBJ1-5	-	TGTGCCAGTAGACCGACAGGGGGCGGGGGTCGGGGCAATCAGCCCCAGCATTTT	CASRPTGGGGRGNQPQHF
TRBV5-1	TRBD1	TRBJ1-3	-	TGCGCCAGCAGCTTAGGGACAGGCTCTGGAAACACCATATATTTT	CASSLGTGSGNTIYF
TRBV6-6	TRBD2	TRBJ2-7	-	TGTGCCAGCAGCCCCCGCTTAGCGGGATTCTACGAGCAGTACTTC	CASSPRLAGFYEQYF
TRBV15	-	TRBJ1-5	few	TGTGCCACCAGCAGAGCGGGGACACGCAATCAGCCCCAGCATTTT	CATSRAGTRNQPQHF
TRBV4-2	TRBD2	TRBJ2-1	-	TGTGCCAGCAGCCAAGACGCGGGGGGATACAATGAGCAGTTCTTC	CASSQDAGGYNEQFF
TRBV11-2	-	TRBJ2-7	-	TGTGCCAGCAGCTGGGGGGGCATAACCTACGAGCAGTACTTC	CASSWGGITYEQYF
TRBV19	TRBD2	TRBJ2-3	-	TGTGCCAGTACCGGCTGGGCTAGCGGAGGCACAGATACGCAGTATTTT	CASTGWASGGTDTQYF
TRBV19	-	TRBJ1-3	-	TGTGCCACAAGAGACACACCCGACTCTGGAAACACCATATATTTT	CATRDTPDSGNTIYF
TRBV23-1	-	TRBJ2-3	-	TGCGCTGACCGGAAACCAGGAGATACGCAGTATTTT	CADRKPGDTQYF
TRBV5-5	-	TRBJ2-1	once	TGTGCCAGCAGCTTGGGACTTACTAAAAATGAGCAGTTCTTC	CASSLGLTKNEQFF
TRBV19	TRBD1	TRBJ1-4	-	TGTGCCAGTACCCCTTCGCAGGGGGCGGGTGAAAAACTGTTTTTT	CASTPSQGAGEKLFF
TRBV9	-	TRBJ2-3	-	TGTGCCAGCAGCGTATTCGACAGATTCACAGATACGCAGTATTTT	CASSVFDRFTDTQYF
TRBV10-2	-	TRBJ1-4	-	TGCGCCAGCACCCCCGGCCAGGGTAGTGAAAAACTGTTTTTT	CASTPGQGSEKLFF
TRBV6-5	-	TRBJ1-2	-	TGTGCCAGCAGTTACAGTTACAGGGTTTCGTCGTGGGGCTACACCTTC	CASSYSYRVSSWGYTF
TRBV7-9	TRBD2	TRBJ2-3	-	TGTGCCAGCAGCTCGGGACTAGCGGGAGGGCCAGATACGCAGTATTTT	CASSSGLAGGPDTQYF
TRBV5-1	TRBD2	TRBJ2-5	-	TGCGCCAGCAGCCGACTAGGACTAGCGGCTCGTACCAACCAAGAGACCCAGTACTTC	CASSRLGLAARTNQETQYF
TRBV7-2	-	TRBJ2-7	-	TGTGCCACCCAGGGCGACCCTTTTAACGGGCAGTACTTC	CATQGDPFNGQYF
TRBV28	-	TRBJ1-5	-	TGTGCCAGCAGTTTGAGCCAGGAGGATCAGCCCCAGCATTTT	CASSLSQEDQPQHF
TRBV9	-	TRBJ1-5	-	TGTGCCAGCAGCGTAGGCGGGAGCAATCAGCCCCAGCATTTT	CASSVGGSNQPQHF
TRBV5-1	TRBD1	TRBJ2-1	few	TGCGCCAGCAGCTGGGAACCGGGACAGGGGCTCGACAATGAGCAGTTCTTC	CASSWEPGQGLDNEQFF
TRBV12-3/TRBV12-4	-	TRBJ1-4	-	TGTGCCAGCGACGGGGGTACTAATGAAAAACTGTTTTTT	CASDGGTNEKLFF
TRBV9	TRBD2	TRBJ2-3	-	TGTGCCAGCAGCGTCGGGACTAGCGGGAACACAGATACGCAGTATTTT	CASSVGTSGNTDTQYF
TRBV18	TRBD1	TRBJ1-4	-	TGTGCCAGCTCACCTCGGGACAGGTTAAATGAAAAACTGTTTTTT	CASSPRDRLNEKLFF
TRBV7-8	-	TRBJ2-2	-	TGTGCCAGCAGCAGTACAGGGCACAACCGGGTCGAGCTGTTTTTT	CASSSTGHNRVELFF
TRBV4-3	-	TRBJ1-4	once	TGCGCCAGCAGCCAAGATAAGTGGGTGGGGCATGAAAAACTGTTTTTT	CASSQDKWVGHEKLFF
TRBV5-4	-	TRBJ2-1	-	TGTGCCAGCAGCTTACAGGGCATGGTTCGTAATGAGCAGTTCTTC	CASSLQGMVRNEQFF
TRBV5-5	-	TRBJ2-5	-	TGTGCCAGCAGCCCGACGACAGGGAGGTCGGAGACCCAGTACTTC	CASSPTTGRSETQYF
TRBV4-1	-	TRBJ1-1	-	TGCGCCAGCAGCCAAGACGGTGGCAGGGTCAGTTTCTTT	CASSQDGGRVSFF
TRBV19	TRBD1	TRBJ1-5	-	TGTGCCAGTAGTATCACAGGGGCGGGCAATCAGCCCCAGCATTTT	CASSITGAGNQPQHF
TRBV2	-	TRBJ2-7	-	TGTGCCAGCAAAAACGAACACTATCAATACGAGCAGTACTTC	CASKNEHYQYEQYF
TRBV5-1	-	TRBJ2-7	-	TGCGCCAGCAGCTTGTTTTCCAGCGACTACGAGCAGTACTTC	CASSLFSSDYEQYF
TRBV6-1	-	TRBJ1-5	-	TGTGCCAGCAGTGAAATGGCTCACAGGTATGAACGAATTGTTAGCAATCAGCCCCAGCATTTT	CASSEMAHRYERIVSNQPQHF
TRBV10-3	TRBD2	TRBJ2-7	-	TGTGCCATCAGGGAAATAGCGGGGATTTACGAGCAGTACTTC	CAIREIAGIYEQYF
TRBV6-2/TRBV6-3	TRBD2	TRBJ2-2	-	TGTGCCAGCAGTTCCACTGGCGGGAGGGCCGGGACCGGGGAGCTGTTTTTT	CASSSTGGRAGTGELFF
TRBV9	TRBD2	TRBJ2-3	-	TGTGCCAGCAGCGTAGCTTTTGGCGGGAGTACCGCAGATACGCAGTATTTT	CASSVAFGGSTADTQYF
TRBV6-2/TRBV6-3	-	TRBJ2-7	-	TGTGCCAGCAGTTACTCGTATCAGTCCGACGAGCAGTACTTC	CASSYSYQSDEQYF
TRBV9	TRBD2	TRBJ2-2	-	TGTGCCAGCAGCGTAGGCGGGGGGACCTCAAACACCGGGGAGCTGTTTTTT	CASSVGGGTSNTGELFF
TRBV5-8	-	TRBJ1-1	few	TGTGCCAGCAGCTCAAGACAGAACATGAACACTGAAGCTTTCTTT	CASSSRQNMNTEAFF
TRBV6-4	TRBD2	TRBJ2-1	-	TGTGCCAGCAAAGCGGGGGAGGTGGGTGAGCAGTTCTTC	CASKAGEVGEQFF
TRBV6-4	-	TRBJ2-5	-	TGTGCCAGCAGCCCCGGCCCCGGGGAGACCCAGTACTTC	CASSPGPGETQYF
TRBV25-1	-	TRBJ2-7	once	TGTGCCAGCATGCGGGGTATCGAGCAGTACTTC	CASMRGIEQYF
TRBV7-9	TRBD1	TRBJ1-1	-	TGTGCCAGCAGACTAGGATGGGGTGGCAGGGGGGCGGACACTGAAGCTTTCTTT	CASRLGWGGRGADTEAFF
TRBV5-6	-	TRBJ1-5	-	TGTGCCAGCAGCTTGGCGGGGTCGGGCAATCAGCCCCAGCATTTT	CASSLAGSGNQPQHF